Presented here are 9 T cell receptor beta chains from one specimen sequenced in a study of blood T cell repertoires in COVID-19. Measured with immunoSEQ multiplex PCR; TCRdb has only the in-frame clones, and not every one. The repertoire has approximately 86,000 clones, roughly nine tenths of them found once; the top ten carry approximately 9.3%. The sequencing input was peripheral blood. The receptors derive from a man aged 45-65 years with acute or convalescent COVID-19.

This clone was seen just once. V gene TRBV30 combines with J gene TRBJ2-1; TRBD2 aligns across 12 bases. CDR3 length: 14 amino acids. Trimming cost V 5 bases and J 10 bases; bases outside gene matches: 9. The germline V gene has CDR1 GTSNPN and CDR2 SVGIG (reference sequence). In DNA form, the CDR3 reads TGTGCCTGGGATAACCTAGCGGGGGGGTCCGAGCAGTTCTTC. This gives the protein CAWDNLAGGSEQFF.

The rearrangement joins TRBV2 to TRBJ2-1, with D uncertain. Trimming removed 8 bases from V and 7 bases from J, with 9 bases in between. This CDR3 comprises 11 residues. Germline lookup yields CDR1 SNHLY and CDR2 FYNNEI. The CDR3 sequence is CASDWRNEQFF. CDR3 nucleotide sequence: TGTGCCAGCGACTGGCGGAATGAGCAGTTCTTC.

CDR3 nucleotide sequence: TGTGCCAGCAGCCGGGACAGGGCGGATGGAAACACCATATATTTT. Translating gives CASSRDRADGNTIYF. The rearrangement uses TRBV7-2 and TRBJ1-3; 9 bases are a match to TRBD1. Germline trimming cut 5 bases from V and 3 bases from J; bases unmatched to any gene: 5. The CDR3 spans 15 residues. From germline, CDR1 is SGHTA and CDR2 FQGNSA.

The genes are TRBV30 and TRBJ1-2; tentatively, D is TRBD1 (5 bases). The CDR3 runs 14 residues. The germline V and J ends were trimmed by 0 bases and 3 bases, with 11 bases remaining between them. Germline V gene sequence: CDR1 GTSNPN, CDR2 SVGIG (reference sequence). CDR3 sequence reads: CAWSVRTTYYGYTF. DNA of the CDR3: TGTGCCTGGAGTGTACGGACAACCTACTATGGCTACACCTTC.

The V gene is TRBV2, the J gene TRBJ2-1; 11 positions agree with TRBD2. Trimming removed 6 bases from V and 4 bases from J; junction bases left unmatched: 2. The CDR3 loop spans 14 amino acids. Germline CDR1 is SNHLY and CDR2 is FYNNEI. The DNA of the CDR3 is TGTGCCAGCAGGACTAGCGGGGAATACAATGAGCAGTTCTTC. This codes for CASRTSGEYNEQFF. Filled out from reference TRBV2 and TRBJ2-1, the complete variable domain reads EPEVTQTPSHQVTQMGQEVILRCVPISNHLYFYWYRQILGQKVEFLVSFYNNEISEKSEIFDDQFSVERPDGSNFTLKIRSTKLEDSAMYFCASRTSGEYNEQFFGPGTRLTVL.

The J gene is TRBJ2-3, the V gene TRBV3-1 (or the pseudogene TRBV3-2); TRBD1 matches at 7 bases. The CDR3 contains 14 residues. Germline values: CDR1 LGHDT, CDR2 YNNKEL (reference sequence). V dropped 3 bases and J dropped 4; count of bases not matched to a gene: 4. DNA for the CDR3: TGTGCCAGCAGCCATTCCGACAGGGCAGATACGCAGTATTTT. It codes for CASSHSDRADTQYF.

CDR3 residues: CASSYGGGQYF. The CDR3 region has the DNA TGTGCCAGCAGTTACGGGGGCGGGCAGTACTTC. This sequence joins TRBV6-5 and TRBJ2-7; possible D gene TRBD1, 6 bases. In germline, CDR1 is MNHEY, CDR2 SVGAGI. The CDR3 runs to 11 residues. Trimming cost V 2 bases and J 9 bases, with 8 bases left between them.

The chain recombines TRBV7-2 with TRBJ2-5; D may be TRBD2 (6 bases). V lost 3 bases to trimming and J lost 5 bases, with 13 bases between them. In germline, CDR1 is SGHTA, CDR2 FQGNSA. The CDR3 has 14 amino acids. CDR3 nucleotides: TGTGCCAGCAGCTTCTCGCGGGGTGGGGAGACCCAGTACTTC. Translating it yields CASSFSRGGETQYF.

The V call is TRBV6-5, the J call TRBJ2-7; a possible D gene is TRBD2 (5 bases). The CDR3 runs 14 residues. Trimming left V 10 bases short and J 2 bases short, with 18 bases between. Germline V gene lookup returns CDR1 MNHEY and CDR2 SVGAGI. DNA of the CDR3: TGTGCCACTACGAGGGCCGTAAGTCCCTACGAGCAGTACGTC. This gives the protein CATTRAVSPYEQYV.